This T cell receptor (beta chain) was recorded in a study of OX40 agonist ivuxolimab in advanced cancers. Some background on the complete study: Ivuxolimab was an agonistic, fully human IgG2 monoclonal antibody directed against OX40 (CD134), a costimulatory receptor. Intravenous ivuxolimab was administered to patients every 2 weeks at six dose levels: 0.01, 0.1, 0.3, 1.5, 3 and 10 mg/kg. Among the roughly 50 dose-escalation patients, around 19 had hepatocellular carcinoma, about 15 melanoma, 9 renal cell carcinoma and 9 head and neck cancer. A male proportion of roughly 80% and a mean age of roughly 55 years, ranging from about 20 to 79, were recorded for the dose-escalation cohort. Patients were allowed to have had prior anti-PD-1, anti-PD-L1 or anti-CTLA-4 therapy, and approximately 43% of the dose-escalation patients had previously received checkpoint inhibitors. Partial responses occurred in three dose-escalation patients: two with cutaneous melanoma and one with hepatocellular carcinoma. Peripheral TCRbeta sequencing aimed to test whether ivuxolimab altered TCR sequence diversity and caused clonal T-cell expansion. The paper reports the monotherapy dose-escalation portion (N = 52 patients) of the phase I ivuxolimab trial. Summary of the overall study and its limitations: Low levels of normalized T-cell clonal expansion were also seen in some patients who did not respond. After ivuxolimab, more expanded clones were found on average in CD8+ T cells than in CD4+ T cells. In partial responders in the 0.1-3.0 mg/kg groups, normalized peripheral clonal expansion was found to be among the lowest, especially among CD8+ T cells. The antigen specificity of the clonally expanded peripheral T cells was not determined. At doses of 0.1 to 3.0 mg/kg, clonal expansion of both CD4+ and CD8+ T cells in blood was seen between baseline and week 6.

Genomic DNA was isolated from the sorted cells so that the TCRbeta CDR3 region could be sequenced. The immunoSEQ Assay was used for sequencing of TCRbeta CDR3 regions. TCRdb re-hosts the immuneACCESS table, in-frame sequences only. Its copies lack some clones; in the studies checked, an unresolved V gene accounts for under half of them, and the cause for the rest is not known. The sample data list around 71,000 clones, and roughly nine tenths of these were observed just once. The biggest ten clones account for approximately 0.99% of the sample. To note about this clone: There is no known antigen for this receptor. No base quality values were provided; no much bigger clone lies one nucleotide off.

Reading from cysteine to phenylalanine, the CDR3 counts 17 amino acids. The entry retains the CDR3 DNA only, 51 bases that are in frame from base 1. At the junction V is shortened by 4 bases and J by 1 base; bases outside the gene matches: 9. CDR1 and CDR2 are drawn from the germline V gene: SGHRS, YFSETQ. The trial excluded patients who had a history of autoimmune disease or who were on systemic immunosuppression. Peripheral blood for TCR sequencing was drawn from every dose cohort at baseline, at cycle 4 day 1 and at cycle 7 day 1. The samples were drawn from a first-in-human, open-label, multicenter phase I dose-escalation trial of ivuxolimab. Adults with locally advanced or metastatic melanoma, renal cell, hepatocellular, or head and neck squamous cell carcinoma were enrolled in the trial. Before TCR sequencing, CD4+ T cells and CD8+ T cells from peripheral blood were sorted into separate populations.

This material consisted of CD4+ or CD8+ T cells sorted from blood, taken in a trial of the OX40 agonist ivuxolimab. This clonotype was sampled from an adult with an advanced solid tumor such as melanoma, head and neck, liver or kidney cancer. The V gene is TRBV5-1 and the J gene is TRBJ2-3, and TRBD2 matches 10 of the central bases. The nucleotide sequence reads TGCGCCAGCAGCGGAGGGAGTGGGACTAGCGGCACAGATACGCAGTATTTT. This codes for CASSGGSGTSGTDTQYF.